The TCR beta chain under discussion was sequenced for a study of regulatory T cells in long-lasting Graves disease. TCR beta libraries were built with iRepertoire HTBI primers and Arm-PCR of CDR3 regions. In TCRdb, the multiplex PCR reads were re-called with MiXCR into one record per CDR3 protein. This sample has hundreds of thousands of distinct CDR3 sequences, with about 16% found just once. This clonotype was detected many times. The CDR3 is 15 amino acids. Trimming cost V 2 bases and J 0 bases, with 10 bases left between them. The germline gives CDR1 SGHTA, CDR2 FQGTGA. Time point here: newly diagnosed GD, antithyroid drugs for less than 3 months. Scientists built the TCR library using RNA that was extracted from PBMCs. These data were likewise used in another study, on T cells in Graves' hyperthyroidism and ophthalmopathy.

The chain has TRBV7-3 and TRBJ1-1; D call uncertain. The sequencing used peripheral blood mononuclear cells (PBMCs), collected at new diagnosis, from a patient treated with antithyroid drugs. This sequence originates from a woman aged 40 to 65 with Graves disease. In DNA, the CDR3 is TGTGCCAGCAGCTTAGGAGGGCCGGTGAACACTGAAGCTTTCTTT. It specifies CASSLGGPVNTEAFF.